This record looks at one T cell receptor beta chain sequence and its context. Its antigen is still unknown. Via MiXCR, TCRdb re-called the reads, giving one row per CDR3 protein. This sample carries around 85,000 distinct CDR3 sequences, approximately 46% of them seen once, and the ten largest clones take 85% to 95%. V was cut by 1 base and J by 6 bases, with 7 bases left in between. CDR3 length: 13 residues. Germline V gene sequence: CDR1 SGHVS, CDR2 FNYEAQ. The data derive from a study of T cell repertoires in cytomegalovirus infection. Study information: It was recently identified HLA-C-restricted and well-studied HLA-B-restricted CMV epitopes that the study used. Indications came from public TCR beta signatures; they pointed to CMV infection and to a matching HLA type. The study, taken as a whole, reports: In two of eight donors, the top clonotype was HLA-C-restricted CMV-specific.

This TCR came from a human donor in good health (CMV status not recorded). Some clones in this sample may be carry-over from other donors' samples. Material: CD8+ T cells from cultured PBMCs, obtained from culture after CMV antigen stimulation. V and J are TRBV7-6 and TRBJ2-1, with unresolved D. The CDR3 nucleotides read TGTGCCAGCAGCTTAGGCCTCCTCAATGAGCAGTTCTTC. Protein: CASSLGLLNEQFF.